These T cell receptor beta chains were read from a single sample in a study of blood T cell repertoires in COVID-19. TCRdb's table, derived via immunoSEQ multiplex PCR, lists solely in-frame clones and lacks some. In the table there are about 200,000 clones, more than 65% of which are singletons. Sequencing was carried out using PBMCs or T cells enriched from blood (not recorded which). All receptors come from a man aged 35-49 years who had recovered from COVID-19. Each CDR3 is given with its conserved first and last residue.

TRBV5-1	TRBJ2-5	CASSSGVKETQYF
TRBV20-1	TRBJ2-7	CSATRDEQYF
TRBV5-4	TRBJ1-2	CASSLGQANYGYTF
TRBV11-2	TRBJ1-1	CASGMDRNTEAFF
TRBV7-9	TRBJ1-1	CASSPGQSNTEAFF
TRBV30	TRBJ1-5	CAWSARGTRQPQHF
TRBV5-4	TRBJ2-3	CASSLEGGGGADTQYF
TRBV18	TRBJ1-3	CATAGQGGNTIYF
TRBV18	TRBJ2-5	CASSPFPQETQYF
TRBV28	TRBJ1-2	CASSPVRQGARYGYTF
TRBV7-9	TRBJ2-7	CASSLRRGIDDEQYF
TRBV9	TRBJ2-5	CASSSQNRETQYF
TRBV27	TRBJ1-1	CASSLGQGQVVTEAFF
TRBV7-9	TRBJ1-1	CASSLDQGQGNTEAFF
TRBV28	TRBJ2-2	CASSAYRGRNTGELFF
TRBV6-6	TRBJ1-1	CASSPKQGGITEAFF
TRBV6-2/TRBV6-3	TRBJ2-3	CASSYSTSTDTQYF
TRBV6-5	TRBJ1-2	CASRGGTGGFGYTF
TRBV30	TRBJ1-1	CAWSQPTGWAEAFF
TRBV19	TRBJ1-1	CASSNRNTEAFF